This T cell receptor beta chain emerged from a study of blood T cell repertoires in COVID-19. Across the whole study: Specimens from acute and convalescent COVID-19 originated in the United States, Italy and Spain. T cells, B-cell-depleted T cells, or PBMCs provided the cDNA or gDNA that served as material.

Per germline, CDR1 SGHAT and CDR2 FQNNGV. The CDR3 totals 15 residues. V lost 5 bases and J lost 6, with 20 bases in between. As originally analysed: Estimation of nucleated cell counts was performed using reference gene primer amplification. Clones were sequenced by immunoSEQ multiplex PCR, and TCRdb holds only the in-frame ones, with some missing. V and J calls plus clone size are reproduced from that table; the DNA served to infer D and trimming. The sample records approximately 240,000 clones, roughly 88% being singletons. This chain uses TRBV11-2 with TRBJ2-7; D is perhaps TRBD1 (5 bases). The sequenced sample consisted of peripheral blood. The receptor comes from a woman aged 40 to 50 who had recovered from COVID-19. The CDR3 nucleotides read TGTGCCAGCAGCCTTCTCAGGGTAGGGGCCTCCGAGCAGTACTTC. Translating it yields CASSLLRVGASEQYF.